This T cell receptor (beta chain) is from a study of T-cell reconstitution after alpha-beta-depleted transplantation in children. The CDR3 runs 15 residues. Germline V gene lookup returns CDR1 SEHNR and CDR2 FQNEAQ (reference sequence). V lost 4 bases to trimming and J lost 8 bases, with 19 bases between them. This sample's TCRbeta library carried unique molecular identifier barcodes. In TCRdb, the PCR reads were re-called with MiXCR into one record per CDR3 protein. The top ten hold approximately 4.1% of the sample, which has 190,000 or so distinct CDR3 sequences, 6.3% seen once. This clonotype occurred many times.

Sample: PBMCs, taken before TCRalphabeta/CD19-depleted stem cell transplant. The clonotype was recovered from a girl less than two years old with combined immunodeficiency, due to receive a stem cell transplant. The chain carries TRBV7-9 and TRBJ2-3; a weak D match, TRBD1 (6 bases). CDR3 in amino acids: CASSSGQQVESTQYF. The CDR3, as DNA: TGTGCCAGCAGCTCCGGACAGCAAGTAGAAAGTACGCAGTATTTT.